The clone carrying this T cell receptor (beta chain) was counted at least ten times. Antigen: not known. The sample is drawn from a study of blood T cells in healthy people across ages. Regarding the study as a whole: Nothing was known about donor CMV status, and this possibly confounded expanded clonotype changes.

Per sample, at least 5 micrograms of total RNA were extracted. Sample-barcoded 5' priming and a J-beta primer mix drove a second PCR of 7 to 11 cycles. Each cDNA molecule was tagged by a template-switch adaptor with 12 random nucleotides. Each CDR3 protein gets one entry after TCRdb re-called the 5' RACE reads with MiXCR. The sample lists 650,000 to 1,000,000 distinct CDR3 sequences, roughly 40% occurring once. The sequenced sample was blood. The receptor was isolated from a man in his late teens or twenties in good health.

CDR3: CASSLGSGTQYF. CDR3 sequence (DNA): TGTGCCAGCAGCTTAGGGAGTGGTACGCAGTATTTT. The chain combines TRBV7-6 with TRBJ2-3, with D uncertain. The CDR3 extends over 12 amino acids. CDR1 SGHVS and CDR2 FNYEAQ come from the germline V gene. Trimming took 1 base from V and 8 from J, leaving 7 bases between them. The whole variable domain, filled in from reference TRBV7-6 and TRBJ2-3, reads GAGVSQSPRYKVTKRGQDVALRCDPISGHVSLYWYRQALGQGPEFLTYFNYEAQQDKSGLPNDRFSAERPEGSISTLTIQRTEQRDSAMYRCASSLGSGTQYFGPGTRLTVL.